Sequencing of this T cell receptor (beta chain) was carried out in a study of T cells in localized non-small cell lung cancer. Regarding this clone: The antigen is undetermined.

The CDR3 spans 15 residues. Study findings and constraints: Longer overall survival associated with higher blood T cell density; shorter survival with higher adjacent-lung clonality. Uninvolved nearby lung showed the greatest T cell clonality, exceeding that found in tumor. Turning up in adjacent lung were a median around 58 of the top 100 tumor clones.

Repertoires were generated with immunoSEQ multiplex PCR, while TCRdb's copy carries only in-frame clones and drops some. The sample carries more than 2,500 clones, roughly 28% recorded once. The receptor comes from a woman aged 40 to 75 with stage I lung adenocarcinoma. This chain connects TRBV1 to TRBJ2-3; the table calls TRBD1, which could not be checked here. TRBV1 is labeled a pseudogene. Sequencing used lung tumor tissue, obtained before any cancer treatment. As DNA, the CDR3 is TGCGCCAGCAGCAATCAGGGGGCTGGCACAGATACGCAGTATTTT. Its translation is CASSNQGAGTDTQYF.